One sample yielded the 28 T cell receptor beta chains listed below, sequenced in a study of cytomegalovirus exposure and HLA in healthy donors (dated 2017 in TCRdb). Libraries were constructed by the immunoSEQ multiplex PCR assay. For the multiplex PCR, a mixture combining 60 forward primers for TCR Vbeta segments and 13 reverse primers for TCR Jbeta segments was used. TCRdb retrieved this table from immuneACCESS and kept in-frame rearrangements only. Not all clones are present; in checked studies, unresolved V genes account for under half, and no reason is known for the remainder. The table for this sample records fewer than 100,000 clones. Together, the top ten hold about 4.1% of the sample. What was sequenced was PBMCs. The receptors stem from a man aged 18 to 29 in good health and CMV-seropositive.

This chain links TRBV5-6 with TRBJ1-1; 11 bases are shared with TRBD1. V shed 2 bases and J 5 bases; nucleotides not matched to a gene: 5. Looked up from germline, CDR1 is SGHDT and CDR2 is YYEEEE. The CDR3 sequence is 15 residues long. This chain's CDR3 is CASSFGQGAGTEAFF. The DNA for the CDR3 is TGTGCCAGCAGCTTTGGACAGGGGGCGGGAACTGAAGCTTTCTTT.

This CDR3 reads CASSAGSGRRREQFF. The CDR3 DNA sequence: TGTGCCAGCAGTGCGGGTAGCGGGAGGCGGAGGGAGCAGTTCTTC. This chain links TRBV6-1 with TRBJ2-1; 10 nucleotides match TRBD2. V was pared by 4 bases and J by 10 bases, with 10 bases of the junction left unmatched. The CDR3 covers 15 residues. Looked up from germline, CDR1 is MNHNS and CDR2 is SASEGT.

This chain connects TRBV4-1 to TRBJ1-2; a weak D match, TRBD1 (5 bases). V gave up 0 bases and J gave up 5 bases, with 16 bases separating them. CDR1 is MGHRA, CDR2 YSYEKL, per germline. The length of the CDR3 is 16 residues. CDR3 bases: TGCGCCAGCAGCCAAGATATTCTCAGGGTAACATATGGCTACACCTTC. Translated, it gives CASSQDILRVTYGYTF.

This chain links TRBV5-6 with TRBJ1-2, with D possibly matching TRBD1 (5 bases). CDR1 and CDR2 from the germline V gene are SGHDT and YYEEEE. V lost 4 bases and J 5 bases, leaving 18 bases between the germline ends. There are 15 residues in the CDR3. CDR3 residues: CASSRHAGWVYGYTF. CDR3 bases: TGTGCCAGCAGCCGTCACGCAGGGTGGGTGTATGGCTACACCTTC.

The gene calls are TRBV19 and TRBJ1-1, with 8 bases that match TRBD1. After removal of 6 bases from V and 1 base from J, the junction contained 7 bases not matched to a gene. In germline, CDR1 is LNHDA, CDR2 SQIVND (reference sequence). The CDR3 sequence is 15 residues long. The CDR3: CASRGDRSSNTEAFF. In nucleotides, the CDR3 is TGTGCCAGTAGGGGGGACAGGTCCTCGAACACTGAAGCTTTCTTT.

This chain uses TRBV6-4 with TRBJ1-6; 9 bases match TRBD1. The CDR3 totals 15 residues. The V segment lost 6 bases and the J segment 9 bases; nucleotides outside the gene matches: 9. Germline V gene data show CDR1 as MRHNA and CDR2 as SNTAGT. CDR3 amino acids: CASSQDRGSASPLHF. The CDR3 nucleotides read TGTGCCAGCAGCCAGGACAGGGGTTCCGCTTCACCCCTCCACTTT.

This sequence joins TRBV6-5 and TRBJ2-3; the match to TRBD1 covers 9 bases. CDR3 length equals 13 residues. The germline gives CDR1 MNHEY, CDR2 SVGAGI. The junction had 3 bases not matched to a gene; V was cut back by 6 bases and J by 5 bases. As DNA, the CDR3 is TGTGCCAGCAGGTGGACAGGGGTAGATACGCAGTATTTT. Protein: CASRWTGVDTQYF.

The rearrangement uses TRBV25-1 and TRBJ2-1; TRBD1 aligns across 7 bases. This CDR3 contains 13 residues. Per the germline V gene, CDR1 is MGHDK and CDR2 is SYGVNS. Unmatched junction bases numbered 3, after V lost 6 bases and J lost 4 bases. The CDR3 bases are TGTGCCAGCAGAGACAGGGTTTACAATGAGCAGTTCTTC. Translating it yields CASRDRVYNEQFF.

J is TRBJ2-1 and V is TRBV27, with D unresolved. This CDR3 region has 15 residues. V was shortened by 5 bases and J by 8 bases, with 19 bases between the two germline ends. Germline values: CDR1 MNHEY, CDR2 SMNVEV (reference sequence). The CDR3 spells CASSPTAPSRDEQFF. In nucleotides, the CDR3 is TGTGCCAGCAGTCCCACTGCACCCTCACGCGATGAGCAGTTCTTC.

The chain employs TRBV7-9 and TRBJ2-3; 7 bases line up with TRBD2. V was clipped by 5 bases and J by 5 bases; unmatched bases: 10. The CDR3 is 15 amino acids. CDR1 and CDR2 from the germline V gene are SEHNR and FQNEAQ (reference sequence). The CDR3 nucleotides are TGTGCCAGCAGCCCCCCTCCTAGCGGAGGAGATACGCAGTATTTT. Its protein product is CASSPPPSGGDTQYF.

The CDR3 DNA reads as TGTGCCAGCAGCTCGAGCGTCCGACCAGATACGCAGTATTTT. It codes for CASSSSVRPDTQYF. The rearrangement uses TRBV7-3 and TRBJ2-3; no firm D call. The CDR3 loop spans 14 amino acids. V was shortened by 4 bases and J by 4 bases, with 12 bases between the two germline ends. Germline V gene sequence: CDR1 SGHTA, CDR2 FQGTGA.

CDR3 DNA sequence: TGTGCCAGCAGTTACTCGAGTGGGGGGGCCTTTTATGAGCAGTTCTTC. Amino acid sequence: CASSYSSGGAFYEQFF. This chain joins TRBV6-5 and TRBJ2-1; D is perhaps TRBD2 (7 bases). The CDR3 is 16 amino acids. The germline V gene has CDR1 MNHEY and CDR2 SVGAGI. V lost 0 bases, J lost 8 bases, and 17 bases lay in between.

V and J are TRBV28 and TRBJ1-5, with TRBD1 matching over 8 bases. Germline CDR1 reads MDHEN; CDR2 reads SYDVKM. The CDR3 runs 15 residues. V shed 7 bases and J 4 bases; nucleotides not matched to a gene: 9. As DNA, the CDR3 is TGTGCCAGCAAAACAACAGGGGGATCGAATCAGCCCCAGCATTTT. Its protein product is CASKTTGGSNQPQHF. Drawing the rest from reference TRBV28 and TRBJ1-5, the complete variable domain is DVKVTQSSRYLVKRTGEKVFLECVQDMDHENMFWYRQDPGLGLRLIYFSYDVKMKEKGDIPEGYSVSREKKERFSLILESASTNQTSMYLCASKTTGGSNQPQHFGDGTRLSIL.

The rearrangement uses TRBV5-1 and TRBJ2-7; 7 bases are a match to TRBD1. The CDR3 has 12 residues. V lost 3 bases and J lost 5; bases outside the gene matches: 2. The germline V gene has CDR1 SGHRS and CDR2 YFSETQ. CDR3 region: CASSSDRDEQYF. CDR3 coding DNA: TGCGCCAGCAGCTCTGACAGGGACGAGCAGTACTTC.

The V gene is TRBV4-2, the J gene TRBJ2-7; TRBD1 might be the D (6 bases). Trimming removed 1 base from V and 2 bases from J, with 12 bases in between. Germline CDR1 and CDR2: LGHNA and YNFKEQ. This CDR3 spans 15 amino acids. The CDR3 here is CASSQATGWPYEQYF. The CDR3 nucleotides read TGTGCCAGCAGCCAAGCTACAGGGTGGCCCTACGAGCAGTACTTC.

The chain has TRBV6-4 and TRBJ2-1; possible D gene TRBD1, 6 bases. The CDR3 runs to 14 residues. CDR1 and CDR2 (germline): MRHNA, SNTAGT. The V end lost 3 bases, the J end lost 6 bases, and 12 bases lay between the germline ends. The CDR3 loop is CASSERLGGNEQFF. For the CDR3, the DNA is TGTGCCAGCAGTGAAAGGCTAGGGGGCAATGAGCAGTTCTTC.

CDR3 bases: TGTGCCAGGGAACGACGGGACAGAAGCACAGATACGCAGTATTTT. This translates into CARERRDRSTDTQYF. The chain joins TRBV19 to TRBJ2-3; TRBD1 agrees at 7 bases. The ends lost 9 bases at V and 0 bases at J; junction bases unmatched: 9. The CDR3 has 15 residues. Germline V gene lookup returns CDR1 LNHDA and CDR2 SQIVND (reference sequence). Based on the CDR3 plus reference TRBV19 and TRBJ2-3, the full variable domain is DGGITQSPKYLFRKEGQNVTLSCEQNLNHDAMYWYRQDPGQGLRLIYYSQIVNDFQKGDIAEGYSVSREKKESFPLTVTSAQKNPTAFYLCARERRDRSTDTQYFGPGTRLTVL.

This rearrangement joins TRBV7-2 to TRBJ2-1; 9 positions match TRBD2. Trimming removed 4 bases from V and 0 bases from J; junction bases left unmatched: 7. The germline gives CDR1 SGHTA, CDR2 FQGNSA. This CDR3 has 17 residues. CDR3 protein: CASSSGLASSSYNEQFF. Here the CDR3 DNA reads TGTGCCAGCAGCTCCGGACTAGCGTCGAGCTCCTACAATGAGCAGTTCTTC.

The chain employs TRBV6-4 and TRBJ1-1, with 10 bases identical to TRBD1. Germline assignment: CDR1 MRHNA and CDR2 SNTAGT. The J segment lost 0 bases and the V segment lost 2 bases, leaving 9 bases of the junction unmatched. The CDR3 loop spans 18 amino acids. CDR3 in amino acids: CASSDDSRDRGMNTEAFF. CDR3 coding DNA: TGTGCCAGCAGTGACGATAGCCGGGACAGGGGTATGAACACTGAAGCTTTCTTT.

Here the CDR3 DNA reads TGTGCCAGCAGCTCCGGACTAGCGGGGGGCACAGATACGCAGTATTTT. Residues: CASSSGLAGGTDTQYF. V and J are TRBV7-9 and TRBJ2-3; TRBD2 agrees at 13 bases. After removal of 4 bases from V and 1 base from J, the junction contained 2 bases not matched to a gene. CDR1 and CDR2 (germline): SEHNR, FQNEAQ (reference sequence). The CDR3 has 16 residues.

This chain uses TRBV6-5 with TRBJ1-1; D is ambiguous. The CDR3 covers 13 residues. Looked up from germline, CDR1 is MNHEY and CDR2 is SVGAGI. V was pared by 2 bases and J by 8 bases, with 12 bases between. CDR3 nucleotide sequence: TGTGCCAGCAGTTACCTCGCGTGGTCCGAAGCTTTCTTT. The encoded protein is CASSYLAWSEAFF.

The chain has TRBV9 and TRBJ1-1; a possible D gene is TRBD1 (5 bases). Germline V CDR1 and CDR2: SGDLS, YYNGEE. The CDR3 length is 15 residues. V was pared by 3 bases and J by 3 bases, with 15 bases between. The CDR3 loop reads CASSEPRGDYTEAFF. The CDR3 DNA follows: TGTGCCAGCAGCGAGCCCCGGGGGGACTACACTGAAGCTTTCTTT.

This chain joins TRBV5-1 and TRBJ2-5; perhaps TRBD2 as D (5 bases). TRBJ2-7 explains the end of the DNA better; the J call may be wrong. The CDR3 has 14 residues. The germline CDR1 and CDR2 sequences are SGHRS and YFSETQ. As DNA, the CDR3 is TGCGCCAGCAGCTTGGCCGGCGGGCCCTACGAGCAGTACTTC. This sequence encodes CASSLAGGPYEQYF.

The rearrangement joins TRBV6-1 to TRBJ2-7, with 9 positions matching TRBD1. This CDR3 comprises 14 residues. V lost 7 bases to trimming and J lost 3 bases; unmatched junction nucleotides: 7. The germline V gene encodes CDR1 MNHNS and CDR2 SASEGT. The CDR3 loop is CASKQGALIYEQYF. CDR3 sequence (DNA): TGTGCCAGCAAACAGGGGGCCCTCATCTACGAGCAGTACTTC.

The V and J genes are TRBV5-1 and TRBJ1-2; the D is unclear. V shed 4 bases and J shed 8 bases, with 18 bases lying between them. CDR3 length: 14 residues. The germline V gene encodes CDR1 SGHRS and CDR2 YFSETQ. The CDR3 region has the DNA TGCGCCAGCAGCCGGTTCGGGCGGGGTTACGGCTACACCTTC. Encoded protein: CASSRFGRGYGYTF.

This rearrangement joins TRBV18 to TRBJ2-2, with 10 bases aligning to TRBD1. Germline CDR1 is KGHSH and CDR2 is LQKENI. V trimming: 0 bases; J trimming: 7 bases; junction bases outside the gene matches: 5. The CDR3 extends over 16 amino acids. The CDR3 DNA follows: TGTGCCAGCTCACCACCAGAGACAGGGGGCCACGGGGAGCTGTTTTTT. This encodes CASSPPETGGHGELFF.

The CDR3, as DNA: TGTGCCAGCAGCGGGACAGAGTCTTATAGCAATCAGCCCCAGCATTTT. It encodes CASSGTESYSNQPQHF. J is TRBJ1-5 and V is TRBV21-1; the listed D gene, TRBD1, was not tested against the DNA. TRBV21-1 corresponds to a pseudogene. The CDR3 spans 16 residues.

Details on this clone: The same CDR3 can be traced to other DNA sequences in this sample. The chain is built from TRBV6-5 and TRBJ1-2, with TRBD1 as a possible D gene (6 bases). Trimming pared 5 bases from V and 4 bases from J, leaving 11 bases between. Germline CDR1 and CDR2: MNHEY and SVGAGI. The CDR3 is 13 residues long. CDR3 region: CASSRTGIYGYTF. As DNA, the CDR3 is TGTGCCAGCAGTCGAACAGGGATCTATGGCTACACCTTC.